This T cell receptor (beta chain) was captured in a study of PD-1 blockade in classical Hodgkin lymphoma (dated by TCRdb to 2020 to 2022). About the study as a whole: Nivolumab dosing was 3 mg/kg intravenously every 2 weeks, continuing until either disease progression or unacceptable toxicity. To define a peripheral blood immune signature of response to PD-1 blockade in classical Hodgkin lymphoma, the study combined TCR beta sequencing with CyTOF.

For this clone: It has no known antigen specificity. Per-base qualities were not stored, and no clone one base away is much larger.

From cysteine to phenylalanine, the CDR3 is 12 amino acids long. The kept DNA is CDR3 alone, 36 bases in frame from the first base. V loses 8 bases of germline sequence and J loses 7 bases, and the interval between the two ends is 12 bases. The germline V gene specifies MDHEN as CDR1 and SYDVKM as CDR2. The Qiagen DNeasy kit was used to extract genomic DNA from unsorted PBMCs and from the negatively selected CD4+ and CD8+ fractions. TCR beta CDR3 regions were subjected to amplification by immunoSEQ multiplex PCR with primers that anneal to V and J segments. Amplification bias was minimized using a synthetic immune receptor repertoire, and residual bias was removed computationally after sequencing. The paper's processing steps were these. Custom Python scripts were used to quantify repertoire diversity as the Shannon entropy index. Unsorted, CD4+ and CD8+ repertoires were analyzed separately, except for combined analyses in which CD4+ and CD8+ sequences were merged in silico. Clonal expansion was defined as a frequency increase of at least 2-fold after treatment compared with C1D1, and clones undetected at baseline were assigned a pseudocount of 0.5. Singleton clones were defined as clones with 0 or 1 copy at C1D1, and non-singleton clones were defined as clones with 2 or more copies. Clones expanded in unsorted samples were assigned a CD4+, CD8+ or unknown annotation through matching of protein sequences in sorted samples from the same patient. Wilcoxon tests were applied to paired samples to test diversity changes from C1D1 to C4D1. TCRdb mirrors the immuneACCESS table, restricted to in-frame sequences. Some clones are absent from its copies; in checked studies, under half trace to an unresolved V gene, and the reason for the others is unknown. That table supplies the V and J calls and clone size; D and trimming were determined from the DNA. Present in this sample are 100,000 or so clones, roughly 90% of which were seen just once. The ten most abundant clones make up around 19% of the sample.

The sample's time point label, decoded: cycle 4 day 1 (C4D1), after around six weeks of nivolumab. All trial patients had relapsed after autologous stem cell transplantation, with cohorts A, B and C differing in prior brentuximab vedotin exposure. A total of 50 to 70 patients with relapsed/refractory classical Hodgkin lymphoma made up the trial cohort, and each patient's best overall response was complete response, partial response or progressive disease. In the multi-cohort phase II CheckMate 205 trial, trial patients received single-agent nivolumab. An independent review committee assessed best overall response by applying the 2007 International Working Group response criteria. Trial PBMCs were collected immediately before nivolumab initiation (C1D1) and during therapy at cycle 2 day 1 and cycle 4 day 1. Peripheral blood was collected in 8 mL Vacutainer Cell Preparation Tubes, from which PBMCs were isolated by centrifugation and then cryopreserved.

What the study reported, not specific to this receptor: Newly diagnosed patients were reported to have lower baseline TCR diversity than healthy donors, and relapsed/refractory patients were reported to have lower baseline TCR diversity still. Among trial patients, those achieving complete response had baseline diversity similar to that of newly diagnosed patients, while diversity was significantly lower in partial responders and progressors. Lower diversity was observed in patients in whom nivolumab was started less than 1 year after ASCT, and these patients were excluded from later analyses so that confounding by immune reconstitution would be avoided. The study was limited to a single clinical trial cohort, and causes of repertoire differences, possibly disease activity or prior therapy, remained undefined. CD4+ but not CD8+ TCR diversity rose significantly by C4D1 (p=0.0027 vs p=0.16), most apparent in complete responders (p=0.02).

This sequence was found in a human donor with classical Hodgkin lymphoma. Sequencing was performed on peripheral blood mononuclear cells (PBMCs), taken before the fourth cycle of nivolumab. The receptor chain draws on TRBV28 and TRBJ1-5, with the D segment identity uncertain. CDR3 protein: CASQGMRQPQHF. DNA sequence: TGTGCCAGCCAAGGCATGAGGCAGCCCCAGCATTTT.